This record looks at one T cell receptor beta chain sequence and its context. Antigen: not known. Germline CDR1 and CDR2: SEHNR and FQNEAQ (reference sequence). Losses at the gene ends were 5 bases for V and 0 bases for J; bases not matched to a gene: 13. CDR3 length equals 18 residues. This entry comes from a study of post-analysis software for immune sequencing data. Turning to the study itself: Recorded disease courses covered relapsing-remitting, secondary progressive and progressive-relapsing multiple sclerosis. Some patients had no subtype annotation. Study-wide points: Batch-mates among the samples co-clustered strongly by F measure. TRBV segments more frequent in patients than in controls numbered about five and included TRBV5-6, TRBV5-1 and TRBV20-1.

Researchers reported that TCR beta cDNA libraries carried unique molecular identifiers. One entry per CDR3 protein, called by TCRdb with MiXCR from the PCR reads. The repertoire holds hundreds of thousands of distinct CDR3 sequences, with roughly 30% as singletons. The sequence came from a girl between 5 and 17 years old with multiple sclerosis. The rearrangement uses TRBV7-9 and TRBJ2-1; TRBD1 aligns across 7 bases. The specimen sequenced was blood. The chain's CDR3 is CASSDSPQQGISYNEQFF. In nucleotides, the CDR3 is TGTGCCAGCAGCGATAGCCCCCAACAGGGGATCTCCTACAATGAGCAGTTCTTC.